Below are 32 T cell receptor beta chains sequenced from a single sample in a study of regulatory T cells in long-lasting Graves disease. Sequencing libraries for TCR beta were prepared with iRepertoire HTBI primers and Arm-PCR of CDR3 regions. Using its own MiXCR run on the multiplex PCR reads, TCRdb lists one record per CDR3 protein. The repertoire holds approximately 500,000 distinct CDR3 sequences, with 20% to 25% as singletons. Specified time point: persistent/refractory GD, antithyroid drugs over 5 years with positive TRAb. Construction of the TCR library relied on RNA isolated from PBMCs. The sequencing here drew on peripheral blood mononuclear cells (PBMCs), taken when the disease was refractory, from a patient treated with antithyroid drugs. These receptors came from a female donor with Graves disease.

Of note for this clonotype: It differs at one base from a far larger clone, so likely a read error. CDR3 in DNA: TGTGCCAGCAGCTTTATCCAGGGCTTTCAAGGGACCCAGTACTTC. This gives the protein CASSFIQGFQGTQYF. This rearrangement joins TRBV7-2 to TRBJ2-5, with D perhaps matching TRBD1 (5 bases). The germline gives CDR1 SGHTA, CDR2 FQGNSA. The CDR3 has 15 residues.

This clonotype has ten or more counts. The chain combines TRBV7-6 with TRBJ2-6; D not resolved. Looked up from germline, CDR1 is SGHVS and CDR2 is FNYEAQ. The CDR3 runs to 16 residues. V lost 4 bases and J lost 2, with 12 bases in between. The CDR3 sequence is CASSSVAGPGANVLTF. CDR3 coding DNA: TGTGCCAGCAGCTCAGTAGCTGGGCCTGGGGCCAACGTCCTGACTTTC.

As DNA, the CDR3 is TGTGCCAGCAGCCCCATGGGGTACGAGCAGTACTTC. Translation gives CASSPMGYEQYF. The gene calls are TRBV7-9 and TRBJ2-7; the D is unclear. Trimming cost V 5 bases and J 4 bases, with 9 bases left between them. This CDR3 contains 12 residues. Germline-derived CDR1 and CDR2 are SEHNR and FQNEAQ (reference sequence).

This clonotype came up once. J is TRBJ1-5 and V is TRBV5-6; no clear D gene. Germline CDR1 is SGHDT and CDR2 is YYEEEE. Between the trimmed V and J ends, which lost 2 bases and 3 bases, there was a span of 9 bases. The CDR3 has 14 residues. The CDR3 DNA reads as TGTGCCAGCAGCTTTGGTACAGCCAATCAGCCCCAGCATTTT. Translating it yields CASSFGTANQPQHF.

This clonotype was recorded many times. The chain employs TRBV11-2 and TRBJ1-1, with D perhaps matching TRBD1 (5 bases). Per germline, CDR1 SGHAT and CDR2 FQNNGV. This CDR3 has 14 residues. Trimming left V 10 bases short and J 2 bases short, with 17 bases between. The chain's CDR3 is CATRRGGPNTEAFF. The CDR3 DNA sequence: TGTGCCACGCGTCGGGGGGGACCCAACACTGAAGCTTTCTTT.

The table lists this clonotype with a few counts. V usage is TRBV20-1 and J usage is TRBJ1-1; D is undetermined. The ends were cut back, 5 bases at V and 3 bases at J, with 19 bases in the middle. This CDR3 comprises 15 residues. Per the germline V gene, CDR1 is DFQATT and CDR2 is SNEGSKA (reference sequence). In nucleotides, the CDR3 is TGCAGTGCTCTGCGGGGTGGTGGAGGTGACACTGAAGCTTTCTTT. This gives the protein CSALRGGGGDTEAFF.

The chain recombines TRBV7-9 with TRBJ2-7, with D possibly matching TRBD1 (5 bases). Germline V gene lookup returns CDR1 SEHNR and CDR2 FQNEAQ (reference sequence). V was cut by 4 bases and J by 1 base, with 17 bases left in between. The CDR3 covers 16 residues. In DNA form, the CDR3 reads TGTGCCAGCAGCTATACAGGCCTGGCGGCTTCCTACGAGCAGTACTTC. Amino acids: CASSYTGLAASYEQYF.

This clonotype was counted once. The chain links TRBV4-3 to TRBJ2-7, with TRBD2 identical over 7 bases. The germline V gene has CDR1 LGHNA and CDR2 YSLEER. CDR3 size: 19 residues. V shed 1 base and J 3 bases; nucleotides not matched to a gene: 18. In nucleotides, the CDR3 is TGCGCCAGCAGCCAAGTGTGGCAGAGGAGCGGAACGGGAGGCTACGAGCAGTACTTC. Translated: CASSQVWQRSGTGGYEQYF.

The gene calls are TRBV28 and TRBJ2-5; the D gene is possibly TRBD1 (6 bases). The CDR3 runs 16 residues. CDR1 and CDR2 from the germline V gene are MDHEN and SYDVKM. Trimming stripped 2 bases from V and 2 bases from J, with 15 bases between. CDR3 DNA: TGTGCCAGCAGTTTAGGGTCAGGGGCGCAGCAAGAGACCCAGTACTTC. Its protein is CASSLGSGAQQETQYF.

CDR3 bases: TGTGCCAGCAGGAAGTCCGGAAACACCATATATTTT. This translates into CASRKSGNTIYF. This chain links TRBV28 with TRBJ1-3; the D is unclear. Germline CDR1 reads MDHEN; CDR2 reads SYDVKM. V was cut by 6 bases and J by 4 bases, with 7 bases left in between. The CDR3 has 12 residues.

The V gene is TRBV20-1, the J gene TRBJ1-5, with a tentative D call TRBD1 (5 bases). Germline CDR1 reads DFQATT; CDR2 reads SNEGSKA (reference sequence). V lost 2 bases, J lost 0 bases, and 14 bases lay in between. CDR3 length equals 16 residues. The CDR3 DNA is TGCAGTGCTAGAAAAACCGGGACGGATAGCAATCAGCCCCAGCATTTT. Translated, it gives CSARKTGTDSNQPQHF.

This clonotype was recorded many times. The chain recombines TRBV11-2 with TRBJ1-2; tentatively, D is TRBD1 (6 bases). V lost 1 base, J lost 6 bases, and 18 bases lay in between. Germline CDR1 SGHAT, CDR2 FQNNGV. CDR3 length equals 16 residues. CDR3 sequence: CASSLVRGLGWDGYTF. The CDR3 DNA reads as TGTGCCAGCAGCTTAGTACGGGGGCTCGGTTGGGATGGCTACACCTTC.

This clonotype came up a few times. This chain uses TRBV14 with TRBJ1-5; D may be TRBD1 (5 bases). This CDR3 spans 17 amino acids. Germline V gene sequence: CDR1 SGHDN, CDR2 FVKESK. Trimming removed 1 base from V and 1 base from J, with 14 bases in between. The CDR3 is CASSQVGTSRSNQPQHF. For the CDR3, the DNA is TGTGCCAGCAGCCAAGTGGGGACTAGTCGAAGCAATCAGCCCCAGCATTTT.

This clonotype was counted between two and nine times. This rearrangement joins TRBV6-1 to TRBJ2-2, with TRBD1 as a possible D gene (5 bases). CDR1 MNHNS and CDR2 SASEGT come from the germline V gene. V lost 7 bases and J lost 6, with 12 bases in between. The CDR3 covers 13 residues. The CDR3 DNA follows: TGTGCCAGCATCAACTGGGGCCCCGGGGAGCTGTTTTTT. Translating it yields CASINWGPGELFF.

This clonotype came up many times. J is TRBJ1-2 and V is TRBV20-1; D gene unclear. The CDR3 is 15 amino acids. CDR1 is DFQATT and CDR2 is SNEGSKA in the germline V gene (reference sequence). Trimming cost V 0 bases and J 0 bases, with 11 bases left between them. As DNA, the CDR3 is TGCAGTGCTAGAGATAGAGGCAGTCCTAACTATGGCTACACCTTC. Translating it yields CSARDRGSPNYGYTF.

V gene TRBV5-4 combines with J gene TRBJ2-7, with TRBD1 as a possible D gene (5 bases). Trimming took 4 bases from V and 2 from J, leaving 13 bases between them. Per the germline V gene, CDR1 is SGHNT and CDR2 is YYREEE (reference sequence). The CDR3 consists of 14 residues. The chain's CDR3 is CASSLVQGPYEQYF. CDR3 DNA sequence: TGTGCCAGCAGCCTAGTCCAGGGCCCCTACGAGCAGTACTTC. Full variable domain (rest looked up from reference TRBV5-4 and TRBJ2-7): ETGVTQSPTHLIKTRGQQVTLRCSSQSGHNTVSWYQQALGQGPQFIFQYYREEENGRGNFPPRFSGLQFPNYSSELNVNALELDDSALYLCASSLVQGPYEQYFGPGTRLTVT.

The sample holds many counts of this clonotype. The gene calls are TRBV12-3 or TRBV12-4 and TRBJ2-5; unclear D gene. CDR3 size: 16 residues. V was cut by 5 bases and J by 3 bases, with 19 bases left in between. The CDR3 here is CASSISISIVKETQYF. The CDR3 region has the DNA TGTGCCAGCAGTATCTCCATCAGTATAGTAAAAGAGACCCAGTACTTC.

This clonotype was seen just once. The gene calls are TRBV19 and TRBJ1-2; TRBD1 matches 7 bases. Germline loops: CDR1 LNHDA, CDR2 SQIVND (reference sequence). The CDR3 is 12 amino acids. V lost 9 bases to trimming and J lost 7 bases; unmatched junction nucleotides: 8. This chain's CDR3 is CASHEGAVGYTF. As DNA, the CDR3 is TGTGCCAGCCACGAGGGGGCGGTTGGCTACACCTTC.

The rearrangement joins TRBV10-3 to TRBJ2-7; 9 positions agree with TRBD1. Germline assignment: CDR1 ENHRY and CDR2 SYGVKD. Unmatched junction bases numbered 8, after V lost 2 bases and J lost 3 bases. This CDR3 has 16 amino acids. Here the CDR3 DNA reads TGTGCCATCAGTGAGAGCACCGGGACAGGGAACTACGAGCAGTACTTC. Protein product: CAISESTGTGNYEQYF.

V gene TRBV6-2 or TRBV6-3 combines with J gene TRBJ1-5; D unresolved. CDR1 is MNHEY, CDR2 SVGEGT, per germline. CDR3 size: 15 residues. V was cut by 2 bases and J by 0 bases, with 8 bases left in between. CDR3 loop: CASSYEGYSNQPQHF. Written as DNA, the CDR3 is TGTGCCAGCAGTTACGAGGGCTATAGCAATCAGCCCCAGCATTTT.

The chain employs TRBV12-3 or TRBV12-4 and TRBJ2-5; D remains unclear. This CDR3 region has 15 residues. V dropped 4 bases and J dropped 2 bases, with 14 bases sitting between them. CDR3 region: CASSSGGVYQETQYF. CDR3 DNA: TGTGCCAGCAGTTCGGGCGGAGTTTATCAAGAGACCCAGTACTTC.

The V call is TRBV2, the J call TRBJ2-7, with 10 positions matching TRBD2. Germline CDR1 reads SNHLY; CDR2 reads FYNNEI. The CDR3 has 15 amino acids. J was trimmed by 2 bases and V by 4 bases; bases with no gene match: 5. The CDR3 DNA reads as TGTGCCAGCAGTGGCCGGACTAGCGGCACCTACGAGCAGTACTTC. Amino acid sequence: CASSGRTSGTYEQYF.

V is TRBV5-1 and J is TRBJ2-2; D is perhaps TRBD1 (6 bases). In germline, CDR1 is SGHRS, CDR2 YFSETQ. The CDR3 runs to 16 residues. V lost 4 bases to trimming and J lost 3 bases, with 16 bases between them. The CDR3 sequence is CASSGSTGLDTGELFF. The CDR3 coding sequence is TGCGCCAGCAGCGGATCCACAGGGTTGGACACCGGGGAGCTGTTTTTT.

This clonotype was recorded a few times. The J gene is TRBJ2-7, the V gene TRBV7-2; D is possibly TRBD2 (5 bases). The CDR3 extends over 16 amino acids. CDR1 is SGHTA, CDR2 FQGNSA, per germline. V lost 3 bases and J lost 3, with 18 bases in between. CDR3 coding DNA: TGTGCCAGCAGCTTCAACCGGGAATTGTACGTCTACGAGCAGTACTTC. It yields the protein CASSFNRELYVYEQYF.

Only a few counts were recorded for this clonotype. The CDR3 nucleotides read TGTGCCAGCAGTCTGAGAGCAGGTCCTAGCTCCTACGAGCAGTACTTC. Amino acid sequence: CASSLRAGPSSYEQYF. This chain connects TRBV27 to TRBJ2-7; D unresolved. CDR1 and CDR2 from the germline V gene are MNHEY and SMNVEV (reference sequence). This CDR3 contains 16 residues. Trimming left V 5 bases short and J 0 bases short, with 17 bases between.

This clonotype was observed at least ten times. The CDR3 here is CASSERAGTGELFF. The CDR3 DNA sequence: TGTGCCAGCTCAGAGAGGGCGGGCACCGGGGAGCTGTTTTTT. J is TRBJ2-2 and V is TRBV11-2; weak D call: TRBD2 (5 bases). The V gene's germline CDR1 is SGHAT and CDR2 FQNNGV. The CDR3 length is 14 residues. Between the trimmed V and J ends, which lost 8 bases and 4 bases, there was a span of 14 bases.

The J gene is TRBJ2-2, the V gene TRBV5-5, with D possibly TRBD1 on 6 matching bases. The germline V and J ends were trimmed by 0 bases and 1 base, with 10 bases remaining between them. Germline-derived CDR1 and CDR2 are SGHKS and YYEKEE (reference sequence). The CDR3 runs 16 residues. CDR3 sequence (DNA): TGTGCCAGCAGCTTGGGGGACAACCAGAACACCGGGGAGCTGTTTTTT. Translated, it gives CASSLGDNQNTGELFF.

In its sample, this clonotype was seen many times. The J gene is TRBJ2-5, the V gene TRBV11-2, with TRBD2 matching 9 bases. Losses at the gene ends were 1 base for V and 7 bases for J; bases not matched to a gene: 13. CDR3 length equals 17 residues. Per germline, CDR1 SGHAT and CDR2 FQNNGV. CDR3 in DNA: TGTGCCAGCAGCTTAGTCGGCGGGAGGGCCGGGTTTGGGACCCAGTACTTC. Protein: CASSLVGGRAGFGTQYF.

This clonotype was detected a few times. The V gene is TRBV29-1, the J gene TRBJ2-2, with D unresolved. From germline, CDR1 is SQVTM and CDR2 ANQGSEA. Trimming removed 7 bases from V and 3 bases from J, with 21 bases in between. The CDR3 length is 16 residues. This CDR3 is CSGEPLCLTYTGELFF. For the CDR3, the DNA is TGCAGCGGAGAACCGCTATGTCTCACCTACACCGGGGAGCTGTTTTTT.

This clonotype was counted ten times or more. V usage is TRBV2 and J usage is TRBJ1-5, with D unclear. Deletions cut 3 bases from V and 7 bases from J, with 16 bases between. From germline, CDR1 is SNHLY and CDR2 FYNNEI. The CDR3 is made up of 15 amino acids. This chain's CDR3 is CASSDRQEVYQPQHF. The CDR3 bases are TGTGCCAGCAGTGATAGGCAGGAGGTTTACCAGCCCCAGCATTTT.

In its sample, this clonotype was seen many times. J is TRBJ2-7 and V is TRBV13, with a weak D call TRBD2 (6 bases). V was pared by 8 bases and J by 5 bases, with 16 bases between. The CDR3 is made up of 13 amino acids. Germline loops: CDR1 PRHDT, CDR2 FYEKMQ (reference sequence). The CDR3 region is CASSTGANHEQYF. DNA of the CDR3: TGTGCCAGCTCGACGGGAGCCAACCACGAGCAGTACTTC.

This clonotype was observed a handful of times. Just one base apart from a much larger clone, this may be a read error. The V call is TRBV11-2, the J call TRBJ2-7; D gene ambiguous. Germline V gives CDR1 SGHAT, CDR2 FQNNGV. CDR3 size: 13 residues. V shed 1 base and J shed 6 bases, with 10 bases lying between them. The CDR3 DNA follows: TGTGCCAGCAGCTTAGCCTCGAGCCGCGAGCAGTACTTC. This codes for CASSLASSREQYF.